The entry that follows covers one TCR beta chain sequence. The antigen this receptor binds is unknown. Base qualities are not at hand, and no much larger clone is one base apart. The source of the sample is a study of T cells after yellow fever vaccination (dated 2019 in TCRdb). Describing the broader study: Libraries from fractions with low cell numbers were prepared with the SMART-Seq v4 Ultra Low Input RNA kit. To follow T-cell clones before and after both primary and booster YFV17D yellow fever vaccination, bulk TCR alpha and beta repertoires underwent longitudinal sequencing. Two healthy male donors made up the cohort, one aged 18 to 29 years and the other aged 30 to 40 years. Blood was collected at multiple timepoints before and after primary and secondary immunization, and bulk PBMC replicates and cell subsets were isolated.

The treatment or condition label of this sample denotes: live attenuated yellow fever vaccine strain. At each blood-draw timepoint, two biological replicates of bulk PBMCs were obtained. A standard Ficoll-Paque protocol was used to isolate PBMCs from peripheral blood. RNA was extracted with TriZol from bulk PBMCs, CD4 and CD8 fractions, and dextramer-positive and dextramer-negative fractions. Synthesis of TCR cDNA relied on 5'RACE template switching, a step that introduced a universal primer site along with unique molecular identifiers. cDNA synthesis was primed from both the TCR alpha and TCR beta constant segments. Libraries were amplified in two PCR steps, with sample barcodes and sequencing adapters added in the second step. Sequencing of the libraries was done on either Illumina HiSeq 2500 (2x100 bp) or NovaSeq (2x150 bp). The original methods were these. MIGEC handled demultiplexing of reads and collapsing into UMI consensus sequences, while MiXCR performed V(D)J alignment. Using edgeR on replicate PBMC samples, clonotypes were called vaccine-responding if FDR was below 0.01 and the log2 fold change was above 5 up to day 15. Each bulk clonotype was labeled CD4 or CD8 based on which sequenced repertoire, CD4 or CD8, contained the clonotype at higher abundance. The raw public reads went through TCRdb reprocessing: fastp at Q25, MiXCR clone calling, in-frame beta chains kept. When rows share a CDR3 protein, they turn into one entry using the most common DNA and genes. In this record, the V and J calls reflect TCRdb's handling and not the investigators' own analysis. This sample comprises about 580,000 distinct CDR3 sequences, 17% of them detected only once. The biggest ten clones account for about 18% of the sample.

V and J are truncated by 2 bases and 6 bases respectively, leaving an intervening sequence of 10 bases. CDR1 SEHNR and CDR2 FQNEAQ were looked up in the germline V gene (reference sequence). Including cysteine and phenylalanine, the CDR3 has 14 amino acids. Here the CDR3 DNA is all that survives: 42 bases in frame from base 1. General study outcomes and caveats: The secondary T-cell response was weaker than the primary response but faster, peaking on day 5 instead of day 15. After the booster, most of the clones that had expanded following primary vaccination were detected again (about 95% of CD4 and around 90% of CD8), which suggests that memory was broadly maintained. Because abundant contaminating clonotypes from the bulk population could be contained in FACS-sorted repertoires, computational filtering was required. The study included only two donors, which limits how far the findings can be generalized. A small share of clonotypes occurred in both CD4 and CD8 compartments, likely arising from convergent recombination.

The sequence links TRBV7-9 to TRBJ2-2, with the D gene not confidently named. The TCR comes from a young man who received the YFV17D yellow fever vaccine. The sequencing used PBMCs, collected 5 to 6 days after the first yellow fever vaccination. The sequence in DNA is TGTGCCAGCAGCTTAATGGGATACCCCGGGGAGCTGTTTTTT. This gives the protein CASSLMGYPGELFF.